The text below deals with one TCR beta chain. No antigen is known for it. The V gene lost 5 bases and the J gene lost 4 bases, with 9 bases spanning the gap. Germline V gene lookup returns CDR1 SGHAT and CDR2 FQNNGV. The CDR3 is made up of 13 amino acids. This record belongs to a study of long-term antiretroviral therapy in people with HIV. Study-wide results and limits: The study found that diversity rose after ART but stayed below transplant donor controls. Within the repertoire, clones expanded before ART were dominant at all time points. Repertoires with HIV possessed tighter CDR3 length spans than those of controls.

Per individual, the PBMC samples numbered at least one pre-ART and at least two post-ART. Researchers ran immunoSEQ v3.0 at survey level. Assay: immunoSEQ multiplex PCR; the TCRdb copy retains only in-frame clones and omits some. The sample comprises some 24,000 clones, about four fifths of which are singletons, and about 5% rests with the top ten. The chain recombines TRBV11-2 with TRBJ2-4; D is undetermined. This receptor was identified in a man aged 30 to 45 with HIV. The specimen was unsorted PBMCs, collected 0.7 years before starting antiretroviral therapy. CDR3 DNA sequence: TGTGCCAGCAGCGAACTGAAAAAAAACATTCAGTACTTC. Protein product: CASSELKKNIQYF.